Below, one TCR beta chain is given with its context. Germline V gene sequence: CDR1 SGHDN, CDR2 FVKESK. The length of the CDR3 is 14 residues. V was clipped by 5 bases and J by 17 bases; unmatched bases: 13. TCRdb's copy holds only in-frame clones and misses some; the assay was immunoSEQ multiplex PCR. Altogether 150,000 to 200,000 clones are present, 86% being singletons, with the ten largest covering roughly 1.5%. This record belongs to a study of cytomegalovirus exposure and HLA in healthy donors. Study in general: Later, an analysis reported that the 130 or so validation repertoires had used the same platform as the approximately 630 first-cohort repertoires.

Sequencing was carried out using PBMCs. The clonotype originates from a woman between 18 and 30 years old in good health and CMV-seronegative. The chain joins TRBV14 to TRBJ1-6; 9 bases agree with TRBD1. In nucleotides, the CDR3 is TGTGCCAGCAGCAAGGTGGGGACAGGGTTGGACATCCACTTT. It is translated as CASSKVGTGLDIHF.